The source of this T cell receptor beta chain is a study of OX40 agonist ivuxolimab in advanced cancers. This table comes from immunoSEQ multiplex PCR, and its TCRdb copy is limited to in-frame clones, with some not included. This table holds around 60,000 clones, 70% to 85% found once. Germline lookup yields CDR1 MNHEY and CDR2 SMNVEV (reference sequence). The CDR3 is made up of 12 amino acids. Trimming stripped 9 bases from V and 10 bases from J, with 15 bases between. The sequence came from an adult with an advanced solid tumor such as melanoma, head and neck, liver or kidney cancer. V gene TRBV27 combines with J gene TRBJ1-4; D is possibly TRBD1 (6 bases). The sample here was CD4+ or CD8+ T cells sorted from blood, taken in a trial of the OX40 agonist ivuxolimab. CDR3 DNA: TGTGCCAGTAAACGTATACAGGGAAAACTGTTTTTT. Translated: CASKRIQGKLFF.